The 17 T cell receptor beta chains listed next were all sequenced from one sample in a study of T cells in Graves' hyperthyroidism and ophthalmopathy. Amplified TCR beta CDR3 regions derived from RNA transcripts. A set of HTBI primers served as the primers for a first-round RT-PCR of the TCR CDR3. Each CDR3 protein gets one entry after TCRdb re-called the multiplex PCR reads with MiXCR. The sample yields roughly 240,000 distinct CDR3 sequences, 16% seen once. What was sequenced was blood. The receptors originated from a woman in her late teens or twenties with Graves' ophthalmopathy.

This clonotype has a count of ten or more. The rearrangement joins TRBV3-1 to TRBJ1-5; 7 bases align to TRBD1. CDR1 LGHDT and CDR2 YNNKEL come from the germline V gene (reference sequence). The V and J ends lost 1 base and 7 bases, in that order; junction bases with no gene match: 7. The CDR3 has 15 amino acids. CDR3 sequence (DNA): TGTGCCAGCAGCCAAGGAGCGACAGGGAACCAGCCCCAGCATTTT. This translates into CASSQGATGNQPQHF. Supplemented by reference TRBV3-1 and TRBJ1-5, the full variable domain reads DTAVSQTPKYLVTQMGNDKSIKCEQNLGHDTMYWYKQDSKKFLKIMFSYNNKELIINETVPNRFSPKSPDKAHLNLHINSLELGDSAVYFCASSQGATGNQPQHFGDGTRLSIL.

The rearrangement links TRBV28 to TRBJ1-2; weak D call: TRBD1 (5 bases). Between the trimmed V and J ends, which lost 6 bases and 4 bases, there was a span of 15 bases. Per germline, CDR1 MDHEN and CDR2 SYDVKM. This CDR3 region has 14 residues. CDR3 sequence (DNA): TGTGCCAGCAGCCCTCCCGGCAGGGTCTATGGCTACACCTTC. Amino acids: CASSPPGRVYGYTF.

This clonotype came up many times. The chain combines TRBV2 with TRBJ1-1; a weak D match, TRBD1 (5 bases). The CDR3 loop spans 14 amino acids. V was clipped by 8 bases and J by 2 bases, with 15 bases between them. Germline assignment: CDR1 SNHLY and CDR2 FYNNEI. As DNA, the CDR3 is TGTGCCAGCGGGTTGGGGACTTTTAACACTGAAGCTTTCTTT. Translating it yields CASGLGTFNTEAFF.

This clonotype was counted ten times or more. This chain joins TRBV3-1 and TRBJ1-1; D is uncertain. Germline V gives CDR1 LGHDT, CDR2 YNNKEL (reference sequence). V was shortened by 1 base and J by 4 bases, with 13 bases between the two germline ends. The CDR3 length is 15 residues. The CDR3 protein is CASSQVGSSPTEAFF. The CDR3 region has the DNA TGTGCCAGCAGCCAAGTTGGCAGCAGCCCCACTGAAGCTTTCTTT.

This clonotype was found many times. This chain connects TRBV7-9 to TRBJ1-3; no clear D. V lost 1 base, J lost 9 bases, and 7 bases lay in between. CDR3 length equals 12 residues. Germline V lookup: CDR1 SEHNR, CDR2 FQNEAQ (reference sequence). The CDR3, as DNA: TGTGCCAGCAGCTTAGGGCAAGCCACCATATATTTT. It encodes CASSLGQATIYF.

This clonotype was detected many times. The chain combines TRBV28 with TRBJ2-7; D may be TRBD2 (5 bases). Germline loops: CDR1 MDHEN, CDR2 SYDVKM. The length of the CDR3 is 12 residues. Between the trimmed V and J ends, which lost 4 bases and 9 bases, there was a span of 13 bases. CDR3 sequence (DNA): TGTGCCAGCAGTTCGGACTTGCCACTGCAGTACTTC. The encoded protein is CASSSDLPLQYF.

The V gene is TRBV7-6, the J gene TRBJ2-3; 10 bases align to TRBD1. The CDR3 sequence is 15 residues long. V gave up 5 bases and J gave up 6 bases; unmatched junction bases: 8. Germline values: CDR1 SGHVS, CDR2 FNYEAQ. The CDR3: CASSVRTGGEDTQYF. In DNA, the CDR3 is TGTGCCAGCAGCGTAAGGACAGGGGGAGAGGATACGCAGTATTTT.

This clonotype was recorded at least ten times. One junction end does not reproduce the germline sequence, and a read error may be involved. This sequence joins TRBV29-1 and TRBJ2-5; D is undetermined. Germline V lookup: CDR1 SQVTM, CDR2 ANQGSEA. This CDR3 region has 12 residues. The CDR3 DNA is TGCAGCGTTCGCCCTGTTCAAGGGACCCAGTACTTC. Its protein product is CSVRPVQGTQYF.

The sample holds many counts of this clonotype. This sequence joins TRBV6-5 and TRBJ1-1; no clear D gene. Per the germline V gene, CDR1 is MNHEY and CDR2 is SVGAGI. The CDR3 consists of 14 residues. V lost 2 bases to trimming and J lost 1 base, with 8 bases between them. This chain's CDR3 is CASSYRDSNTEAFF. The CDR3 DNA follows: TGTGCCAGCAGTTACCGGGATTCGAACACTGAAGCTTTCTTT.

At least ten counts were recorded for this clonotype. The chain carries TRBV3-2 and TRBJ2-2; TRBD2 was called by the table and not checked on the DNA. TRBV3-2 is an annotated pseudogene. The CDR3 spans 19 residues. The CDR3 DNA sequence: TGTGCCAGCAGCCCCTGGACTAGCGGGAGGTGTGCGAACACCGGGGAGCTGTTTTTT. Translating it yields CASSPWTSGRCANTGELFF.

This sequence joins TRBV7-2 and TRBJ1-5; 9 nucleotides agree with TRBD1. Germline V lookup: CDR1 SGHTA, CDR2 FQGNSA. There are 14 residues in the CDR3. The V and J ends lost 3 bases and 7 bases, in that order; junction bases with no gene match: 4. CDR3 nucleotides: TGTGCCAGCAGCTTGACAGGGGGTGAGCAGCCCCAGCATTTT. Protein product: CASSLTGGEQPQHF. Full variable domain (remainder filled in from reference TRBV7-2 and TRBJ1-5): GAGVSQSPSNKVTEKGKDVELRCDPISGHTALYWYRQSLGQGLEFLIYFQGNSAPDKSGLPSDRFSAERTGGSVSTLTIQRTQQEDSAVYLCASSLTGGEQPQHFGDGTRLSIL.

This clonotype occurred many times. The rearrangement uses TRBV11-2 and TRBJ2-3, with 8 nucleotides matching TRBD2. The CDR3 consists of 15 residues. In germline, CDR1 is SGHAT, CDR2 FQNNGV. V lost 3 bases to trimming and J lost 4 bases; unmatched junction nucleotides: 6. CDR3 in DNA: TGTGCCAGCAGCTTTACGGGGGGGCCACCAGATACGCAGTATTTT. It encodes CASSFTGGPPDTQYF.

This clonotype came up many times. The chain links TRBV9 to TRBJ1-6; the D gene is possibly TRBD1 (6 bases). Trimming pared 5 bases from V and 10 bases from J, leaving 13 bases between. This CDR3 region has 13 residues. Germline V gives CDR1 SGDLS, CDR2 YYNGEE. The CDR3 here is CASRAGGGSPLHF. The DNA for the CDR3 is TGTGCCAGCAGGGCCGGGGGGGGCTCACCCCTCCACTTT.

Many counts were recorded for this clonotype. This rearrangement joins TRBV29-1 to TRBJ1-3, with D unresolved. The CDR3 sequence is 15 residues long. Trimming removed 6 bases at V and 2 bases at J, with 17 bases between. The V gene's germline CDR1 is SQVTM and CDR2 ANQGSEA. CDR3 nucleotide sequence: TGCAGCGTGGCCCAACAATGGCAGGCTGGAAACACCATATATTTT. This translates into CSVAQQWQAGNTIYF.

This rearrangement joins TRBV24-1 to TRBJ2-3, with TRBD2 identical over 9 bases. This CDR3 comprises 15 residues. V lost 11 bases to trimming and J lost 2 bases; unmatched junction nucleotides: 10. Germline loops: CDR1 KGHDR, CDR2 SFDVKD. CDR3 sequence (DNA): TGTGCCAGCAGCCCTTCTAGCGGGAACACAGATACGCAGTATTTT. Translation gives CASSPSSGNTDTQYF.

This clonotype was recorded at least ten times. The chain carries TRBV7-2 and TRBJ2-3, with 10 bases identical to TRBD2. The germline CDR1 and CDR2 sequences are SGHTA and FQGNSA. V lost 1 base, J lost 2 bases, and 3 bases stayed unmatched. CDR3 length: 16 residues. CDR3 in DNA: TGTGCCAGCAGCTTAGGACTAGCGGGCCTCACAGATACGCAGTATTTT. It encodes CASSLGLAGLTDTQYF.

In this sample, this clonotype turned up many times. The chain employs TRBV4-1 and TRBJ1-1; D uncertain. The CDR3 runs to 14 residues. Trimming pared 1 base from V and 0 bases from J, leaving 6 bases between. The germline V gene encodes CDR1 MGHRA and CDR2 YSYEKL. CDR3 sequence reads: CASSQAQMNTEAFF. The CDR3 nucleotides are TGCGCCAGCAGCCAAGCCCAGATGAACACTGAAGCTTTCTTT.